This T cell receptor (beta chain) was identified during a study of molecular identifiers for immune sequencing clone quantification. Per the germline V gene, CDR1 is SQVTM and CDR2 is ANQGSEA. This CDR3 is 13 amino acids long. In TCRdb, the PCR reads were re-called with MiXCR into one record per CDR3 protein. This table has about half a million distinct CDR3 sequences, 20% to 25% appearing once. General study findings and limits: In naive cells, under 1% of molecules belonged to clones above 20 RNA copies, against over 97% in effector cells. Spike-in Jurkat TCR RNA from a single cell reportedly registered among about a million naive cells.

This clonotype was counted at least ten times. Its specificity is unknown. At one boundary the junction diverges from the germline segment, which might be a read error. The authors sorted naive CD8 T cells as CD8+CD4-CCR7+CD45RA+. This clonotype was obtained from a human donor in good health. Some libraries in this study had Jurkat cell RNA spiked in. The rearrangement joins TRBV29-1 to TRBJ2-3; perhaps TRBD2 as D (5 bases). The sequencing input was naive CD8+ T cells from blood, with Jurkat cell RNA spiked in. Subset given: FACS-sorted CD8+CD4-CCR7+CD45RA+ naive T cells. CDR3 sequence (DNA): TGCAGCGTGGAAGAAAGCGGTACAGATACGCAGTATTTT. This codes for CSVEESGTDTQYF.